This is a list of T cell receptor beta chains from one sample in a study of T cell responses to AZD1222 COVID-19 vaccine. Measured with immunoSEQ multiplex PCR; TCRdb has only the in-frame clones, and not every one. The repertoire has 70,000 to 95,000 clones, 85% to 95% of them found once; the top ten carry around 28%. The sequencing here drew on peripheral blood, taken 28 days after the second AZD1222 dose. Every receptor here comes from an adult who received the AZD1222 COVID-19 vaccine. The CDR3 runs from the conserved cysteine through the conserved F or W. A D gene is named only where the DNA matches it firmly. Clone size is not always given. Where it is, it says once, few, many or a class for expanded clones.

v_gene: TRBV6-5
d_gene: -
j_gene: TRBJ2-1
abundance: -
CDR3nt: TGTGCCAGCAGTCAAACGGGGGAGGCTTACAATGAGCAGTTCTTC
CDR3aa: CASSQTGEAYNEQFF

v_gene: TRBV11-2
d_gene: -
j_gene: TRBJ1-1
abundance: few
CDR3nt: TGTGCCAGCAGCGTAGGCGACACTGAAGCTTTCTTT
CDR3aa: CASSVGDTEAFF

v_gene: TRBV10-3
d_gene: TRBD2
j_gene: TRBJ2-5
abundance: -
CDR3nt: TGTGCCCCGACTAGCGGGAGCCAAGAGACCCAGTACTTC
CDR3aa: CAPTSGSQETQYF

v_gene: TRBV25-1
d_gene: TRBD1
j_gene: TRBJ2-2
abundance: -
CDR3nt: TGTGCCAGCAGTGAACAGGGGGCTTACACCGGGGAGCTGTTTTTT
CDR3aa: CASSEQGAYTGELFF

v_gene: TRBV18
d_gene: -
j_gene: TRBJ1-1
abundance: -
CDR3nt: TGTGCCAGCTCGGGACCTTGGGGGAACACTGAAGCTTTCTTT
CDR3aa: CASSGPWGNTEAFF

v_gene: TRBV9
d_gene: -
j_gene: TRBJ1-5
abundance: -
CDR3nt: TGTGCCAGCAGCGTAGGCATCAGCAATCAGCCCCAGCATTTT
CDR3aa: CASSVGISNQPQHF

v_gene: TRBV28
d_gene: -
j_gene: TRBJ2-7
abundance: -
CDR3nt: TGTGCCAGCAGTGGGACGGCGTTCTACGAGCAGTACTTC
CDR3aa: CASSGTAFYEQYF

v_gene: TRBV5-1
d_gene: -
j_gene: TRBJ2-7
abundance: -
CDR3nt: TGCGCCAGCAGCTTGGGCGGACCCTACGAGCAGTACTTC
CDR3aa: CASSLGGPYEQYF

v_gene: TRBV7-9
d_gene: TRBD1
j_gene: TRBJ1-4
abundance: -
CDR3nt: TGTGCCAGCAGCCACCGGGACAGCAATGAAAAACTGTTTTTT
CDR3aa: CASSHRDSNEKLFF

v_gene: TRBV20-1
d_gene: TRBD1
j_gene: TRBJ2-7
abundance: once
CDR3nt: TGCAGTGCTAGTGGGACAGGGGATTCCTACGAGCAGTACTTC
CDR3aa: CSASGTGDSYEQYF

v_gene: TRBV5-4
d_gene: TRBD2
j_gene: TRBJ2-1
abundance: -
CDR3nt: TGTGCCAGCAGCTTGGGCATAGCGGGAGGGCCCTACAATGAGCAGTTCTTC
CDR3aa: CASSLGIAGGPYNEQFF

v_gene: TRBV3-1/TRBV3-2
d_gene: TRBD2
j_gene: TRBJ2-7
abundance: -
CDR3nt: TGTGCCAGCAGCCAAGGAGGCCTAGGATCAGCGGGAGGGTACGAGCAGTACTTC
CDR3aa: CASSQGGLGSAGGYEQYF

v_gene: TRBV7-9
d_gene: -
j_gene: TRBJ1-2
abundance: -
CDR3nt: TGTGCCAGCAGCTTAAGTTCGGTAGATGGCTACACCTTC
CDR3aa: CASSLSSVDGYTF

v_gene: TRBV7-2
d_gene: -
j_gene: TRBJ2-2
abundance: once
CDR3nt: TGTGCCAGCAGCTTAGTAAGAAACGGGGAGCTGTTTTTT
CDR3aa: CASSLVRNGELFF

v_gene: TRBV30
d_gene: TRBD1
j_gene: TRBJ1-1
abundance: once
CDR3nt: TGTGCCTGGAAATCCGGGACAGCGAACACTGAAGCTTTCTTT
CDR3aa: CAWKSGTANTEAFF

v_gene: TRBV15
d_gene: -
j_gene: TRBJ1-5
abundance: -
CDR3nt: TGTGCCACCAGCAGACAGGGAGTTCAGCCCCAGCATTTT
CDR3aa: CATSRQGVQPQHF

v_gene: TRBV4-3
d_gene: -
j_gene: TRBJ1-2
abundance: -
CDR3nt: TGCGCCAGCAGCCAAGATAGAGGGGCGGGCGGTGGCTACACCTTC
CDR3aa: CASSQDRGAGGGYTF

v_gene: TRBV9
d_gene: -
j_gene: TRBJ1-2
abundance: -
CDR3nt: TGTGCCAGCAGCGTAGCACTCGGGACATATGGCTACACCTTC
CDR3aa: CASSVALGTYGYTF

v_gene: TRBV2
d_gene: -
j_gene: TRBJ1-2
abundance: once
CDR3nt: TGTGCCAGCAGCTCAGGGAGGCTTAACTATGGCTACACCTTC
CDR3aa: CASSSGRLNYGYTF

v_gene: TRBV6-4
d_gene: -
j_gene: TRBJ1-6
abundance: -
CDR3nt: TGTGCCAGCAGTGTAACGGGGGGGAATTCACCCCTCCACTTT
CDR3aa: CASSVTGGNSPLHF

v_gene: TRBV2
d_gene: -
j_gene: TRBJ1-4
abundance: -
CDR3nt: TGTGCCAGTGGAGGGGCTATGGGAACTAATGAAAAACTGTTTTTT
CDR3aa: CASGGAMGTNEKLFF

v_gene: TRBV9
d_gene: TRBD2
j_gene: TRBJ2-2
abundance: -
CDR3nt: TGTGCCAGCAGCGTTTCTACTAGCGGGAGGAGGGGCACCGGGGAGCTGTTTTTT
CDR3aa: CASSVSTSGRRGTGELFF

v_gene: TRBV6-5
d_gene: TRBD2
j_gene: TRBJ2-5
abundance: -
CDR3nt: TGTGCCAGCAGGATAGCGGGAGTGGAGACCCAGTACTTC
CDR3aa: CASRIAGVETQYF

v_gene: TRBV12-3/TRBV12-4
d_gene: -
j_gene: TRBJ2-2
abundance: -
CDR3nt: TGTGCCAGCGGGGGCACCGGGGAGCTGTTTTTT
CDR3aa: CASGGTGELFF

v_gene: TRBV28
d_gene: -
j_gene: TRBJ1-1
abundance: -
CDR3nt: TGTGCCAGCAGGTACGGGGCGTGGAACACTGAAGCTTTCTTT
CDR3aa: CASRYGAWNTEAFF

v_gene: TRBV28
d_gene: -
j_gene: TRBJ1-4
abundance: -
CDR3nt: TGTGCCAGCAGTCTCCGATCGGGGCTTGCTAATGAAAAACTGTTTTTT
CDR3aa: CASSLRSGLANEKLFF

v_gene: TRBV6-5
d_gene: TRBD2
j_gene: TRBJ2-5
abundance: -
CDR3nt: TGTGCCAGCGCTAGCGGCTTCACAGAGACCCAGTACTTC
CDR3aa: CASASGFTETQYF

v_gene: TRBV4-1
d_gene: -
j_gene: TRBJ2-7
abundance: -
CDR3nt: TGCGCCAGCAGCCAAGTGGGGCGGGGATCCTACGAGCAGTACTTC
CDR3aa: CASSQVGRGSYEQYF

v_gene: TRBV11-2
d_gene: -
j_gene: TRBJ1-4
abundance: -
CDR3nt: TGTGCCAGCAGCTTACGCAGCGACAATGAAAAACTGTTTTTT
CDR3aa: CASSLRSDNEKLFF

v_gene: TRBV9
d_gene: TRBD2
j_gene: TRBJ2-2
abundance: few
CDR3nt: TGTGCCAGCAGCGCTCCGACTAGCGGGAACACCGGGGAGCTGTTTTTT
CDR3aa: CASSAPTSGNTGELFF

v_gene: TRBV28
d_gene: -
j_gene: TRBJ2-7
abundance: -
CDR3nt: TGTGCCAGCAGTTATTTGGCCGGGGACTACGAGCAGTACTTC
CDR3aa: CASSYLAGDYEQYF

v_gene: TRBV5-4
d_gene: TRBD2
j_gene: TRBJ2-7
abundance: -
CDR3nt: TGTGCCAGCACTAAGGGTACTAGCGGGACTTACGAGCAGTACTTC
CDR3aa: CASTKGTSGTYEQYF

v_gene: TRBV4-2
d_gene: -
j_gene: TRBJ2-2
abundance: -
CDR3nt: TGTGCCAGCAGCCCAAAAAACACCGGGGAGCTGTTTTTT
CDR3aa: CASSPKNTGELFF

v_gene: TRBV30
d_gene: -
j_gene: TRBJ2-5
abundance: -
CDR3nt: TGTGCCTGGAGTGTAGGGAGGAAAGAGACCCAGTACTTC
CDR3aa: CAWSVGRKETQYF

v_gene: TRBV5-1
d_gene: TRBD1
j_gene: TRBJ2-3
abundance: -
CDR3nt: TGCGCCAGCAGCTTTAGACCCGGGACAGGGAACACAGATACGCAGTATTTT
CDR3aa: CASSFRPGTGNTDTQYF

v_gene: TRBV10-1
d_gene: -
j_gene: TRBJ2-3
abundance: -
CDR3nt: TGCGCCAGCAGTGAGTCGACAACCATTCCCCTTACTGTCACAGATACGCAGTATTTT
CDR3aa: CASSESTTIPLTVTDTQYF

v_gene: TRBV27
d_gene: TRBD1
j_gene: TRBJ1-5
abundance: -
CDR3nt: TGTGCCAGCAGTCCTCGGACAGGGGCAGGGAATCAGCCCCAGCATTTT
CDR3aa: CASSPRTGAGNQPQHF

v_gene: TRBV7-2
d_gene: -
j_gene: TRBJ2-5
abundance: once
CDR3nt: TGTGCCAGCAGCCTACAGGAGGGAGTTCAAGAGACCCAGTACTTC
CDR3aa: CASSLQEGVQETQYF

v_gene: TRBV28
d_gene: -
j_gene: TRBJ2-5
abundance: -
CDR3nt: TGTGCCAGCAGTGGTGGAGAGACCCAGTACTTC
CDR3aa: CASSGGETQYF

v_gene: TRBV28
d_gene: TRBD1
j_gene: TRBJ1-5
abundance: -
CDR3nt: TGTGCCAGCAGCTACGCGGGACAGGGGGCGGCTGGCAATCAGCCCCAGCATTTT
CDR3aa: CASSYAGQGAAGNQPQHF

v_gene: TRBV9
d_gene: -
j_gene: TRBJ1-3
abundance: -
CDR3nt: TGTGCCAGCAGCGTCCGGGACACTGGAAACACCATATATTTT
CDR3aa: CASSVRDTGNTIYF

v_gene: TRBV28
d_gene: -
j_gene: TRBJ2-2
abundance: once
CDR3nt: TGTGCCAGCAGTACCTTATCCAACACCGGGGAGCTGTTTTTT
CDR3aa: CASSTLSNTGELFF

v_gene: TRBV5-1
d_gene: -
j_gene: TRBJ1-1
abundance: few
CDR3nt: TGCGCCAGCAGCAATCGGAGGGGCCCCGGATTGGACACTGAAGCTTTCTTT
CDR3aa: CASSNRRGPGLDTEAFF

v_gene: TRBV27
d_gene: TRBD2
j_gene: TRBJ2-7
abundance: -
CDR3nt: TGTGCTAGCAGTACAGTAGCGGGAGACTACGAGCAGTACTTC
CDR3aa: CASSTVAGDYEQYF

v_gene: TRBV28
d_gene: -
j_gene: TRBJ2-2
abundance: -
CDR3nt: TGTGCCAGCAGTCGACAGATAAACACCGGGGAGCTGTTTTTT
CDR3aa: CASSRQINTGELFF

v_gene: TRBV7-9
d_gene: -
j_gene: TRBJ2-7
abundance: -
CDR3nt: TGTGCCAGCAGCTTAGACTATCGAAGGTCCTACGAGCAGTACTTC
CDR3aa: CASSLDYRRSYEQYF

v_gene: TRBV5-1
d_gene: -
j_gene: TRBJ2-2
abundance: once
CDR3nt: TGCGCCAGCAGCCCGGAGTGGGCGGGAACGGGGGAGCTGTTTTTT
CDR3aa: CASSPEWAGTGELFF

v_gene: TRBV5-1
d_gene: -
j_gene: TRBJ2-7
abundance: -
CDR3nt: TGCGCCAGCAGCACCCATTCGGGCGGGATGGACTCCTACGAGCAGTACTTC
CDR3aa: CASSTHSGGMDSYEQYF

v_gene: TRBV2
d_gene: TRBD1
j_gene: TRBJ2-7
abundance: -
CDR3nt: TGTGCCAGCAGTGTGGACAGGGGGGATGTGCAGTACTTC
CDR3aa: CASSVDRGDVQYF

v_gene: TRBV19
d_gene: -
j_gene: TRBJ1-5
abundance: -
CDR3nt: TGTGCCAGTAGTTCCCTCCCGAGGAATAGCAATCAGCCCCAGCATTTT
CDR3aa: CASSSLPRNSNQPQHF

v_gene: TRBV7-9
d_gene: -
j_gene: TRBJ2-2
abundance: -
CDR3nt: TGTGCCAGCAGCTTAGAGGTCGGGGAGCTGTTTTTT
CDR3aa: CASSLEVGELFF

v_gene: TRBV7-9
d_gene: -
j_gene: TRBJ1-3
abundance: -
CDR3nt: TGTGCCAGCAGCCCCACCGGGGCTGGAAACACCATATATTTT
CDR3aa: CASSPTGAGNTIYF

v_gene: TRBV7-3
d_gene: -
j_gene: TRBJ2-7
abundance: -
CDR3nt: TGTGCCAGCAGCTTTGATGACGGGGACCGGCGGCAGTACTTC
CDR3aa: CASSFDDGDRRQYF

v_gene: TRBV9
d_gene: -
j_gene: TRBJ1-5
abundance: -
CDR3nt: TGTGCCAGCAGCGTATGGGGGCTCAACCAGCCCCAGCATTTT
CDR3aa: CASSVWGLNQPQHF

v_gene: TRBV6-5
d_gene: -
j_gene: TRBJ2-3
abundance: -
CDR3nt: TGTGCCAGCAGCCGCGGCGGAAGCACAGATACGCAGTATTTT
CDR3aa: CASSRGGSTDTQYF

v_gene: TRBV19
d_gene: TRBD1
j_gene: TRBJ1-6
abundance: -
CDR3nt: TGTGCCAGTAAGGACAGGAGCTCCTATAATTCACCCCTCCACTTT
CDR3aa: CASKDRSSYNSPLHF

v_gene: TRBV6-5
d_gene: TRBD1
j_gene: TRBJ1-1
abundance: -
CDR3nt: TGTGCCAGCAGTTCGACAGGGGCGAACACTGAAGCTTTCTTT
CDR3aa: CASSSTGANTEAFF

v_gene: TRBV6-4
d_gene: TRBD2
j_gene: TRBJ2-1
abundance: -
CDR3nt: TGTGCCAGCAGTGAGACTAGCGGGAACTACAATGAGCAGTTCTTC
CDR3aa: CASSETSGNYNEQFF

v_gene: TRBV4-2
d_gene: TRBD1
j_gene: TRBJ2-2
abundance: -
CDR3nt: TGTGCCAGCACCCCGACAGGGGAGGAAACCGGGGAGCTGTTTTTT
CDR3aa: CASTPTGEETGELFF